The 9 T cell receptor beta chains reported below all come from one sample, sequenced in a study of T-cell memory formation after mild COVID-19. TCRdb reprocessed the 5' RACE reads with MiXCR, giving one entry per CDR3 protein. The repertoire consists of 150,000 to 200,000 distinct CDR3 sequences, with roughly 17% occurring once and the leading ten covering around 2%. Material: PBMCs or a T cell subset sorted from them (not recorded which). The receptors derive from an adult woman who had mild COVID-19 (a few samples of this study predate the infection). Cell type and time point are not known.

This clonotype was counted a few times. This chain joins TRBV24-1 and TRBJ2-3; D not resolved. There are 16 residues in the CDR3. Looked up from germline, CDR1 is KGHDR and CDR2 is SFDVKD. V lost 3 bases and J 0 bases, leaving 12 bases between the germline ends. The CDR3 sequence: CATSDMTVTSTDTQYF. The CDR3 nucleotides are TGTGCCACCAGTGATATGACCGTAACTAGCACAGATACGCAGTATTTT.

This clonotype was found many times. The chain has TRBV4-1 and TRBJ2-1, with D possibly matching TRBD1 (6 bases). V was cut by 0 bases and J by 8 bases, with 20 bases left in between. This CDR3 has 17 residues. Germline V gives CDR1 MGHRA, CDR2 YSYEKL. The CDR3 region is CASSQDWTPTGEHEQFF. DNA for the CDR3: TGCGCCAGCAGCCAAGATTGGACTCCGACAGGAGAGCATGAGCAGTTCTTC.

The CDR3 protein is CASSPFSYEQYF. In DNA, the CDR3 is TGTGCCAGCAGCCCCTTCTCCTACGAGCAGTACTTC. The V gene is TRBV7-2, the J gene TRBJ2-7; D gene uncertain. The CDR3 is 12 residues long. V lost 5 bases and J 0 bases, leaving 5 bases between the germline ends. Germline values: CDR1 SGHTA, CDR2 FQGNSA.

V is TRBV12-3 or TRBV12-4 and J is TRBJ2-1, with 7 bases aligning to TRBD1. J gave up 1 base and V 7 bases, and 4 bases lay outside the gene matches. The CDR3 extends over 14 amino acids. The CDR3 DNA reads TGTGCCAGCATCAAGGGACAGTCCTACAATGAGCAGTTCTTC. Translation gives CASIKGQSYNEQFF.

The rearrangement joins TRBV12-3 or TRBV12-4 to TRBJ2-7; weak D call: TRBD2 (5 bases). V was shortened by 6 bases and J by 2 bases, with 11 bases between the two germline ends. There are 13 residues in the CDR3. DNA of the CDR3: TGTGCCAGCAGAAGGAGGCAGACCTACGAGCAGTACTTC. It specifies CASRRRQTYEQYF.

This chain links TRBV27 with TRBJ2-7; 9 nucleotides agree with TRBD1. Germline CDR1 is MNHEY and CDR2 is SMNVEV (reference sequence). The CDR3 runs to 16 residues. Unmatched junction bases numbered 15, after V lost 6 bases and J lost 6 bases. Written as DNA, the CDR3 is TGTGCCAGCAGAGTACCGGGACAGGGATACCCCGCCGAGCAGTACTTC. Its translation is CASRVPGQGYPAEQYF.

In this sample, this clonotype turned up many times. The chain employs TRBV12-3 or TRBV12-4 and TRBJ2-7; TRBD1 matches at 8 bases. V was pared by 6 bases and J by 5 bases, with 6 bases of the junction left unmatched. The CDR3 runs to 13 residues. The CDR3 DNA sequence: TGTGCCAGCAGCGACAGGGGACGGGACGAGCAGTACTTC. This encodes CASSDRGRDEQYF.

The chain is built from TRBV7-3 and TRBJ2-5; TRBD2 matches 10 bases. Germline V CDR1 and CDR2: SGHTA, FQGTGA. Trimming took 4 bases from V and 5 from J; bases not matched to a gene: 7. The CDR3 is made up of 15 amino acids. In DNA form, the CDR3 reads TGTGCCAGCAGCTGGGTAGCGGGGGGCCGGGAGACCCAGTACTTC. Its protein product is CASSWVAGGRETQYF.

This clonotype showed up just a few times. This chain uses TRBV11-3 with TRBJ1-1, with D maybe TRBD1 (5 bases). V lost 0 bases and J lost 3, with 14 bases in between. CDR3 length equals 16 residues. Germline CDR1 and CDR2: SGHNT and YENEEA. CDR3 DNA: TGTGCCAGCAGCTTAGACCCTGACGGGGCGGACACTGAAGCTTTCTTT. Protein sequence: CASSLDPDGADTEAFF.